The entry below gives a single T cell receptor beta chain sequence along with its context. Its antigen is undetermined. Trimming at V came to 5 bases and at J to 5 bases, leaving 10 bases not matched to a gene. The germline V gene encodes CDR1 SGHVS and CDR2 FNYEAQ. This CDR3 region has 16 residues. The record originates from a study of cytomegalovirus exposure and HLA in healthy donors. Study-wide results and caveats: Analyzed later, most CMV-associated TCR beta chains appeared HLA-restricted. In presence/absence analyses, roughly uniform sequencing depth across donors was assumed. Previously analyzed data showed that most TCR beta V segments were productive at a frequency of about 87% or about 30%.

PCR primers comprised 60 Vbeta and 13 Jbeta primers. Assay used: immunoSEQ multiplex PCR; TCRdb lists only in-frame clones, some missing. The sample lists roughly 200,000 clones, approximately 80% occurring once. This receptor was obtained from a woman in her twenties or thirties in good health and CMV-seropositive. The V gene is TRBV7-6, the J gene TRBJ2-5; 11 bases fit TRBD1. Sequenced material: PBMCs. CDR3 DNA sequence: TGTGCCAGCAGCCTCGGGACAGGGGGATCGTTGGAGACCCAGTACTTC. Its translation is CASSLGTGGSLETQYF.